This TCR beta chain was sequenced in a study of blood T cell repertoires in COVID-19. In the study overall: Donors in the United States, Italy and Spain gave samples during acute or convalescent COVID-19. The cDNA or gDNA used as material had been derived from T cells, B-cell-depleted T cells, or PBMCs.

This clone has just a few counts. As originally analysed: Estimation of nucleated cell counts was performed using reference gene primer amplification. Measured with immunoSEQ multiplex PCR; TCRdb has only the in-frame clones, and not every one. V and J calls and clone size follow that table, whereas D and trimming were derived from the DNA. The sample has roughly 140,000 clones, 76% seen once. CDR3 length equals 14 residues. Germline loops: CDR1 SNHLY, CDR2 FYNNEI. The V segment lost 6 bases and the J segment 8 bases; nucleotides outside the gene matches: 8. This TCR derives from a woman aged 80 or older with acute or convalescent COVID-19. The chain links TRBV2 to TRBJ1-4; 8 nucleotides align to TRBD1. Sequenced: peripheral blood. CDR3 bases: TGTGCCAGCAGCGCTAGGACAGGGCCCGAAAAACTGTTTTTT. It specifies CASSARTGPEKLFF.